These T cell receptor beta chains were read from a single sample in a study of cytomegalovirus exposure and HLA in healthy donors. Repertoires were generated with immunoSEQ multiplex PCR, while TCRdb's copy carries only in-frame clones and drops some. The sample consists of about 120,000 clones, 81% of them appearing once. What was sequenced was PBMCs. These receptors came from a man between 18 and 29 years old in good health and CMV-seropositive. The conserved cysteine and the conserved F or W are not part of the CDR3 here. The size field is filled for only some rows; it gives once, few, many or a size class.

>TRBV6-5|-
ASSPTGSYEQY
>TRBV6-5|-
ASKVSNEQF
>TRBV7-2|-
ASSLMVRRQNEQF
>TRBV19|-
ASSPPLTEPSSYEQY
>TRBV4-1|-
ASSQDGGGREENTEAF
>TRBV29-1|-
SVAAGVEQF
>TRBV7-8|-
ASSSYTTGTQPQH
>TRBV2|-
ASSDWTANTGELF
>TRBV27|-
ASSLFTADNSPLH
>TRBV7-8|-
ASSPPSDKRNTIY
>TRBV4-1|few
ASSQDRGKNTEAF
>TRBV20-1|-
SAGTGPEQY
>TRBV7-2|-
ASSRPGEAQH
>TRBV18|-
ASRSDAIPRYNEQF
>TRBV30|-
AWSGTLAGLYNEQF
>TRBV5-1|-
ASSSGTVYGYT
>TRBV28|-
ASSLVGTGGAADTEAF
>TRBV6-6|-
ASRGGPPGDYEQY
>TRBV2|-
ASSDSLSDNEQF
>TRBV4-3|-
ASSQVEGNTGELF
>TRBV6-5|-
ASSNPGGRNEQY
>TRBV18|-
ASSLRQGWDEQF
>TRBV5-6|-
ASSSLPGLAGSTAQY
>TRBV5-1|-
ASSLTGVSSYEQY
>TRBV4-3|few
ASSQDRASGGTEAF
>TRBV6-1|once
ASSEVQTSGADTQY
>TRBV7-9|-
ASRANFGTDEKLF